The 15 T cell receptor beta chains below come from one sample, sequenced in a study of T cell repertoires in cytomegalovirus infection. MiXCR was run by TCRdb on the reads, yielding one entry per CDR3 protein. The sample has 370,000 or so distinct CDR3 sequences, about 35% seen once; the top ten hold roughly 14%. These receptors have no known antigen. Source: cultured PBMCs, taken from culture after CMV antigen stimulation. These receptors were taken from a human donor in good health (CMV status not recorded). Some clones in this sample may be carry-over from other donors' samples.

This rearrangement joins TRBV6-2 or TRBV6-3 to TRBJ2-3; 10 nucleotides align to TRBD2. V lost 8 bases to trimming and J lost 2 bases; unmatched junction nucleotides: 4. The CDR3 extends over 14 amino acids. Germline lookup yields CDR1 MNHEY and CDR2 SVGEGT. The DNA for the CDR3 is TGTGCCAGCCGGACTAGCGGACACACAGATACGCAGTATTTT. Amino acid sequence: CASRTSGHTDTQYF.

The chain links TRBV7-2 to TRBJ1-1, with D hard to call. V was shortened by 2 bases and J by 3 bases, with 19 bases between the two germline ends. The CDR3 runs 17 residues. Germline V CDR1 and CDR2: SGHTA, FQGNSA. Here the CDR3 DNA reads TGTGCCAGCAGCTTATGGCCTCGGGAATCCGGGGACACTGAAGCTTTCTTT. This gives the protein CASSLWPRESGDTEAFF.

In its sample, this clonotype was seen once. The genes are TRBV7-2 and TRBJ2-7, with TRBD2 as a possible D gene (6 bases). In germline, CDR1 is SGHTA, CDR2 FQGNSA. CDR3 size: 13 residues. V lost 5 bases and J 6 bases, leaving 14 bases between the germline ends. The CDR3 loop is CASSQWAGPEQYF. The CDR3 nucleotides read TGTGCCAGCAGCCAGTGGGCGGGGCCCGAGCAGTACTTC.

This clonotype showed up just a few times. This sequence joins TRBV7-9 and TRBJ1-2; maybe TRBD1 (5 bases). The V gene's germline CDR1 is SEHNR and CDR2 FQNEAQ (reference sequence). The CDR3 length is 14 residues. V was cut by 4 bases and J by 3 bases, with 12 bases left in between. DNA for the CDR3: TGTGCCAGCAGCTCACCGGGACGGGACTATGGCTACACCTTC. Translating it yields CASSSPGRDYGYTF.

V usage is TRBV9 and J usage is TRBJ2-7; 14 bases are shared with TRBD2. CDR1 SGDLS and CDR2 YYNGEE come from the germline V gene. The CDR3 has 16 amino acids. Germline trimming cut 4 bases from V and 2 bases from J; bases unmatched to any gene: 5. CDR3: CASSPSGLAGAYEQYF. In nucleotides, the CDR3 is TGTGCCAGCAGCCCTTCGGGACTAGCGGGGGCCTACGAGCAGTACTTC.

This clonotype was recorded many times. V and J are TRBV7-2 and TRBJ2-7; D ambiguous. CDR1 is SGHTA, CDR2 FQGNSA, per germline. The CDR3 has 13 residues. The V end lost 1 base, the J end lost 6 bases, and 10 bases lay between the germline ends. In nucleotides, the CDR3 is TGTGCCAGCAGCTTAGAAGGTTGGGGCGAGCAGTACGTC. It codes for CASSLEGWGEQYV.

The genes are TRBV24-1 and TRBJ2-5, with TRBD1 matching over 8 bases. The CDR3 loop spans 14 amino acids. The V gene's germline CDR1 is KGHDR and CDR2 SFDVKD. V was pared by 1 base and J by 3 bases, with 0 bases of the junction left unmatched. CDR3 sequence: CATSDLQGEETQYF. CDR3 DNA sequence: TGTGCCACCAGTGATTTACAGGGGGAAGAGACCCAGTACTTC.

This clonotype has only a few counts. The genes are TRBV12-3 or TRBV12-4 and TRBJ1-4; 9 bases line up with TRBD1. With V trimmed by 4 bases and J by 4 bases, 7 bases remained unmatched. CDR3 length equals 16 residues. CDR3 protein: CASSSAGQGLNEKLFF. The CDR3 coding sequence is TGTGCCAGCAGTTCGGCGGGACAGGGTCTTAATGAAAAACTGTTTTTT.

This clonotype showed up just a few times. The chain links TRBV19 to TRBJ2-3; 7 positions match TRBD1. The CDR3 length is 14 residues. The V segment lost 6 bases and the J segment 6 bases; nucleotides outside the gene matches: 9. Germline V CDR1 and CDR2: LNHDA, SQIVND (reference sequence). CDR3 nucleotides: TGTGCCAGTAGCCCACAGGGGCTGGGGGATACGCAGTATTTT. Amino acid sequence: CASSPQGLGDTQYF.

This clonotype was picked up a small number of times. The chain is built from TRBV5-1 and TRBJ2-3, with 9 bases aligning to TRBD2. The trim removed 4 bases at V and 0 bases at J, leaving 9 bases unmatched. Germline-derived CDR1 and CDR2 are SGHRS and YFSETQ. CDR3 length: 17 amino acids. The CDR3 sequence: CASSMRGSGRSTDTQYF. The CDR3 DNA reads as TGCGCCAGCAGCATGAGGGGCAGCGGGAGGAGCACAGATACGCAGTATTTT. Combining the CDR3 with reference TRBV5-1 and TRBJ2-3 gives the whole variable domain KAGVTQTPRYLIKTRGQQVTLSCSPISGHRSVSWYQQTPGQGLQFLFEYFSETQRNKGNFPGRFSGRQFSNSRSEMNVSTLELGDSALYLCASSMRGSGRSTDTQYFGPGTRLTVL.

This clonotype was picked up a small number of times. V gene TRBV7-2 combines with J gene TRBJ1-1; TRBD1 is a possible D gene (6 bases). The ends were cut back, 3 bases at V and 4 bases at J, with 12 bases in the middle. This CDR3 comprises 14 residues. Germline loops: CDR1 SGHTA, CDR2 FQGNSA. Written as DNA, the CDR3 is TGTGCCAGCAGCTTCGGGGGCTCGGTCACTGAAGCTTTCTTT. Its protein product is CASSFGGSVTEAFF.

V and J are TRBV10-3 and TRBJ2-7, with D perhaps given as TRBD1 or TRBD2 (5 bases each). CDR1 is ENHRY, CDR2 SYGVKD, per germline. V shed 1 base and J shed 2 bases, with 9 bases lying between them. This CDR3 is built from 14 residues. This CDR3 reads CAISEYRDAYEQYF. In DNA form, the CDR3 reads TGTGCCATCAGTGAGTATAGGGACGCCTACGAGCAGTACTTC.

This clonotype was seen a few times. This chain connects TRBV6-5 to TRBJ1-2; no firm D call. The CDR3 spans 15 residues. Germline loops: CDR1 MNHEY, CDR2 SVGAGI. V shed 5 bases and J shed 2 bases, with 15 bases lying between them. CDR3 DNA sequence: TGTGCCAGCAGTCCCTGGACCGTACGAAACTATGGCTACACCTTC. This sequence encodes CASSPWTVRNYGYTF.

The V and J genes are TRBV10-3 and TRBJ1-5, with D hard to call. CDR3 length: 16 residues. Germline-derived CDR1 and CDR2 are ENHRY and SYGVKD. V lost 0 bases, J lost 1 base, and 10 bases lay in between. CDR3 in amino acids: CAISESGWMSNQPQHF. In DNA form, the CDR3 reads TGTGCCATCAGTGAGTCGGGGTGGATGAGCAATCAGCCCCAGCATTTT.

This clonotype was observed a handful of times. This chain links TRBV7-3 with TRBJ2-1; 13 bases map to TRBD2. With 4 bases clipped from V and 0 bases from J, the junction kept 15 bases outside the gene matches. The CDR3 runs to 21 residues. Germline V gene lookup returns CDR1 SGHTA and CDR2 FQGTGA. In nucleotides, the CDR3 is TGTGCCAGCAGCTCCGACAGACGGACTAGCGGGGGAGAGTGCTCCTACAATGAGCAGTTCTTC. Translated: CASSSDRRTSGGECSYNEQFF.